The 32 T cell receptor beta chains below come from one sample, sequenced in a study of human T cells and chemical hapten exposure. Time point of the sample: healthy volunteer bleed at 6 weeks. The study extracted total RNA from unfractionated whole blood. Each CDR3 protein is one row after TCRdb ran MiXCR on the RACE reads. In the table there are 65,000 to 95,000 distinct CDR3 sequences, 8.6% of which are singletons. The specimen was whole blood. These receptors originate from a female donor in good health. Some clones in this sample may be carry-over from other donors' samples.

This clonotype was seen a handful of times. The gene calls are TRBV6-1 and TRBJ1-2, with D possibly matching TRBD1 (5 bases). The ends were cut back, 1 base at V and 2 bases at J, with 11 bases in the middle. The CDR3 extends over 15 amino acids. In germline, CDR1 is MNHNS, CDR2 SASEGT. The CDR3 loop is CASSEGPGINYGYTF. DNA for the CDR3: TGTGCCAGCAGTGAAGGGCCAGGGATAAACTATGGCTACACCTTC.

The rearrangement links TRBV10-3 to TRBJ2-3, with 7 bases identical to TRBD1. V trimming: 6 bases; J trimming: 5 bases; junction bases outside the gene matches: 2. This CDR3 comprises 12 residues. Looked up from germline, CDR1 is ENHRY and CDR2 is SYGVKD. The CDR3 loop is CAISQGEDTQYF. The CDR3 region has the DNA TGTGCCATCAGCCAGGGGGAAGATACGCAGTATTTT.

This clonotype has a count of ten or more. V gene TRBV29-1 combines with J gene TRBJ1-2; D unclear. From germline, CDR1 is SQVTM and CDR2 ANQGSEA. With 1 base removed from V and 4 bases from J, the gap between germline ends came to 10 bases. The CDR3 consists of 13 residues. CDR3: CSVEVRGPYGYTF. For the CDR3, the DNA is TGCAGCGTTGAAGTCCGAGGTCCCTATGGCTACACCTTC.

This clonotype was seen only a few times. The gene calls are TRBV9 and TRBJ2-2; no clear D gene. In germline, CDR1 is SGDLS, CDR2 YYNGEE. The V end was cut by 1 base, the J end by 2 bases, with 6 bases between. This CDR3 is built from 14 residues. The CDR3: CASSVMGNTGELFF. CDR3 sequence (DNA): TGTGCCAGCAGCGTAATGGGAAACACCGGGGAGCTGTTTTTT. Full variable domain (remainder filled in from reference TRBV9 and TRBJ2-2): DSGVTQTPKHLITATGQRVTLRCSPRSGDLSVYWYQQSLDQGLQFLIQYYNGEERAKGNILERFSAQQFPDLHSELNLSSLELGDSALYFCASSVMGNTGELFFGEGSRLTVL.

The rearrangement links TRBV14 to TRBJ1-1; a weak D match, TRBD1 (5 bases). There are 17 residues in the CDR3. Trimming left V 1 base short and J 1 base short, with 16 bases between. The germline V gene encodes CDR1 SGHDN and CDR2 FVKESK. The CDR3 sequence is CASSQVLGGWGNTEAFF. The CDR3 DNA reads as TGTGCCAGCAGCCAAGTGCTCGGGGGGTGGGGGAACACTGAAGCTTTCTTT.

This clonotype was seen at least ten times. The genes are TRBV10-3 and TRBJ2-3, with D perhaps given as TRBD1 or TRBD2 (5 bases each). CDR1 and CDR2 from the germline V gene are ENHRY and SYGVKD. V lost 8 bases and J lost 2, with 11 bases in between. CDR3 length: 13 residues. In nucleotides, the CDR3 is TGTGCCATCGGGGACGGCTACACAGATACGCAGTATTTT. It is translated as CAIGDGYTDTQYF.

This clonotype was found many times. The J gene is TRBJ1-1, the V gene TRBV7-3, with a weak D call TRBD1 (5 bases). Germline V gives CDR1 SGHTA, CDR2 FQGTGA. The CDR3 is 17 amino acids. Trimming cost V 1 base and J 6 bases, with 21 bases left between them. This CDR3 is CASSLRSITGANSEAFF. The CDR3 nucleotides are TGTGCCAGCAGCTTAAGATCCATTACCGGGGCAAATTCTGAAGCTTTCTTT.

A few counts support this clonotype. This rearrangement joins TRBV9 to TRBJ2-2; D is unresolved. The CDR3 runs to 16 residues. Trimming cost V 1 base and J 1 base, with 11 bases left between them. Germline V gives CDR1 SGDLS, CDR2 YYNGEE. The CDR3 DNA sequence: TGTGCCAGCAGCGTAAACCCCCCAAGGAACACCGGGGAGCTGTTTTTT. This translates into CASSVNPPRNTGELFF.

This clonotype was observed a handful of times. This sequence joins TRBV29-1 and TRBJ2-3; 7 bases are a match to TRBD1. J was trimmed by 0 bases and V by 7 bases; bases with no gene match: 10. The CDR3 runs to 15 residues. In germline, CDR1 is SQVTM, CDR2 ANQGSEA. The CDR3, as DNA: TGCAGCGCCAAAAACAGGGGCATAAGCACAGATACGCAGTATTTT. Translated, it gives CSAKNRGISTDTQYF.

This clonotype was counted many times. V and J are TRBV12-3 or TRBV12-4 and TRBJ1-3; D uncertain. The CDR3 sequence is 17 residues long. V was clipped by 7 bases and J by 0 bases, with 19 bases between them. The CDR3 spells CASTSDWFHFSGNTIYF. In DNA form, the CDR3 reads TGTGCCAGCACTTCCGATTGGTTCCACTTCTCTGGAAACACCATATATTTT.

The table lists this clonotype with many counts. This chain uses TRBV4-1 with TRBJ2-5; 7 bases align to TRBD2. The CDR3 spans 14 residues. CDR1 and CDR2 (germline): MGHRA, YSYEKL. Trimming removed 2 bases from V and 4 bases from J; junction bases left unmatched: 4. The CDR3 is CASSQRTRRETQYF. As DNA, the CDR3 is TGCGCCAGCAGCCAAAGGACTAGACGAGAGACCCAGTACTTC.

This clonotype has only a few counts. The rearrangement links TRBV5-4 to TRBJ1-1; maybe TRBD1 (6 bases). The CDR3 is made up of 16 amino acids. CDR1 is SGHNT, CDR2 YYREEE, per germline (reference sequence). The V end was cut by 2 bases, the J end by 0 bases, with 14 bases between. CDR3 in amino acids: CASSFGGGSLNTEAFF. The CDR3 DNA is TGTGCCAGCAGCTTCGGGGGCGGAAGCTTGAACACTGAAGCTTTCTTT.

This clonotype has only a few counts. This chain joins TRBV7-9 and TRBJ2-1; 12 nucleotides align to TRBD1. The germline V gene has CDR1 SEHNR and CDR2 FQNEAQ (reference sequence). V shed 3 bases, J shed 8 bases, and the junction held 8 bases outside the gene matches. The CDR3 covers 16 residues. DNA for the CDR3: TGTGCCAGCAGCTTCGGACCGGGACAGGGGGCGGATGAGCAGTTCTTC. It codes for CASSFGPGQGADEQFF.

This clonotype was found a few times. The chain links TRBV5-4 to TRBJ1-6; unclear D gene. The germline V gene has CDR1 SGHNT and CDR2 YYREEE (reference sequence). The CDR3 length is 15 residues. Trimming stripped 7 bases from V and 5 bases from J, with 16 bases between. CDR3 region: CASGYLGRNNSPLHF. The CDR3 DNA sequence: TGTGCCAGCGGCTACTTGGGCAGAAATAATTCACCCCTCCACTTT. The full variable domain, rest sourced from reference TRBV5-4 and TRBJ1-6, is ETGVTQSPTHLIKTRGQQVTLRCSSQSGHNTVSWYQQALGQGPQFIFQYYREEENGRGNFPPRFSGLQFPNYSSELNVNALELDDSALYLCASGYLGRNNSPLHFGNGTRLTVT.

This clonotype was seen only a few times. The V call is TRBV12-3 or TRBV12-4, the J call TRBJ2-1; TRBD1 might be the D (5 bases). The germline V and J ends were trimmed by 3 bases and 5 bases, with 14 bases remaining between them. The CDR3 runs to 15 residues. Here the CDR3 DNA reads TGTGCCAGCAGTTTTGGCAGGGATGGGAACAATGAGCAGTTCTTC. Its protein product is CASSFGRDGNNEQFF.

This clonotype was seen at least ten times. V and J are TRBV20-1 and TRBJ1-2, with no clear D. The V end lost 8 bases, the J end lost 4 bases, and 14 bases lay between the germline ends. Germline V gene lookup returns CDR1 DFQATT and CDR2 SNEGSKA (reference sequence). The CDR3 sequence is 12 residues long. This CDR3 reads CSLEAFSYGYTF. CDR3 DNA sequence: TGCAGTCTCGAAGCTTTTAGCTATGGCTACACCTTC.

There are many counts of this clonotype. The genes are TRBV19 and TRBJ2-7; 11 bases are a match to TRBD2. The CDR3 spans 15 residues. After removal of 3 bases from V and 4 bases from J, the junction contained 5 bases not matched to a gene. The V gene's germline CDR1 is LNHDA and CDR2 SQIVND (reference sequence). The CDR3, as DNA: TGTGCCAGTAGTATGGGACTAGCGGCCCTATACGAGCAGTACTTC. Translation: CASSMGLAALYEQYF.

This clonotype was seen many times. CDR3 in amino acids: CSARGGSDVTDTQYF. CDR3 DNA: TGCAGTGCTAGAGGGGGGTCGGATGTCACAGATACGCAGTATTTT. J is TRBJ2-3 and V is TRBV20-1; possibly TRBD1 or TRBD2 for D (5 bases each). The germline V and J ends were trimmed by 1 base and 2 bases, with 13 bases remaining between them. CDR3 length: 15 residues. Germline CDR1 is DFQATT and CDR2 is SNEGSKA (reference sequence).

This clonotype was found many times. The rearrangement uses TRBV7-2 and TRBJ2-5; D possibly corresponds to TRBD2 (6 bases). The germline V and J ends were trimmed by 5 bases and 5 bases, with 12 bases remaining between them. The CDR3 loop spans 13 amino acids. Looked up from germline, CDR1 is SGHTA and CDR2 is FQGNSA. CDR3 bases: TGTGCCAGCAGCAGTTGGGGGGTGGAGACCCAGTACTTC. This gives the protein CASSSWGVETQYF.

This clonotype was observed many times. The chain recombines TRBV4-1 with TRBJ1-2; no firm D call. V shed 1 base and J shed 4 bases, with 10 bases lying between them. From germline, CDR1 is MGHRA and CDR2 YSYEKL. The CDR3 runs 14 residues. The CDR3 is CASSQADGGYGYTF. CDR3 bases: TGCGCCAGCAGCCAAGCAGACGGTGGCTATGGCTACACCTTC.

CDR3 DNA: TGTGCCAGCAGACATACGTTGGGACTAGCGGGGGGGTGGGAGCAGTACTTC. It translates to CASRHTLGLAGGWEQYF. The chain is built from TRBV6-5 and TRBJ2-7; TRBD2 aligns across 16 bases. V shed 6 bases, J shed 7 bases, and the junction held 12 bases outside the gene matches. Germline V gene data show CDR1 as MNHEY and CDR2 as SVGAGI. The CDR3 length is 17 residues.

This clonotype came up a few times. The chain combines TRBV9 with TRBJ2-3; D possibly corresponds to TRBD2 (7 bases). The length of the CDR3 is 17 residues. V gave up 0 bases and J gave up 0 bases, with 14 bases separating them. Germline values: CDR1 SGDLS, CDR2 YYNGEE. CDR3 in DNA: TGTGCCAGCAGCGTAGAGGGGGGGGGTCTTAGCACAGATACGCAGTATTTT. Encoded protein: CASSVEGGGLSTDTQYF.

V gene TRBV12-3 or TRBV12-4 combines with J gene TRBJ1-1; 7 bases are shared with TRBD1. V was pared by 7 bases and J by 0 bases, with 5 bases of the junction left unmatched. The length of the CDR3 is 14 residues. This chain's CDR3 is CASTQGGVNTEAFF. CDR3 in DNA: TGTGCCAGCACCCAAGGGGGCGTGAACACTGAAGCTTTCTTT.

In this sample, this clonotype turned up a few times. The chain carries TRBV29-1 and TRBJ2-7; TRBD1 agrees at 12 bases. This CDR3 has 12 amino acids. Germline-derived CDR1 and CDR2 are SQVTM and ANQGSEA. V lost 7 bases to trimming and J lost 6 bases; unmatched junction nucleotides: 4. The CDR3 reads CSGRDRGREQYF. In nucleotides, the CDR3 is TGCAGCGGCCGGGACAGGGGGCGCGAGCAGTACTTC.

There are many counts of this clonotype. J is TRBJ2-3 and V is TRBV5-1, with TRBD2 matching 10 bases. V shed 6 bases, J shed 1 base, and the junction held 11 bases outside the gene matches. The CDR3 is 17 amino acids. CDR1 SGHRS and CDR2 YFSETQ come from the germline V gene. The CDR3 DNA reads as TGCGCCAGCAACTTCGGACTAGCGGCTATAGGCACAGATACGCAGTATTTT. This gives the protein CASNFGLAAIGTDTQYF.

This clonotype was seen a few times. This chain uses TRBV10-3 with TRBJ2-2, with 7 bases lining up with TRBD1. CDR3 size: 14 residues. J gave up 5 bases and V 3 bases, and 3 bases lay outside the gene matches. Germline CDR1 is ENHRY and CDR2 is SYGVKD. This chain's CDR3 is CAISERGQTGELFF. CDR3 sequence (DNA): TGTGCCATCAGTGAAAGGGGGCAGACCGGGGAGCTGTTTTTT.

In this sample, this clonotype turned up a few times. The chain joins TRBV25-1 to TRBJ2-3; D is ambiguous. Per the germline V gene, CDR1 is MGHDK and CDR2 is SYGVNS. V lost 6 bases, J lost 1 base, and 5 bases lay in between. This CDR3 region has 12 residues. The CDR3 spells CASRGCTDTQYF. The CDR3 nucleotides are TGTGCCAGCAGAGGGTGCACAGATACGCAGTATTTT.

This clonotype was seen many times. The chain joins TRBV4-2 to TRBJ1-1; D may be TRBD1 (5 bases). The germline gives CDR1 LGHNA, CDR2 YNFKEQ. This CDR3 comprises 16 residues. Trimming took off 3 bases at V and 4 bases at J, with 18 bases between the two ends. The CDR3 DNA reads TGTGCCAGCAGCCAGGGGGAGGACGAATCGGGCACTGAAGCTTTCTTT. Its protein is CASSQGEDESGTEAFF.

The sample holds many counts of this clonotype. The chain has TRBV9 and TRBJ2-5; 7 bases fit TRBD2. Germline loops: CDR1 SGDLS, CDR2 YYNGEE. V was clipped by 0 bases and J by 5 bases; unmatched bases: 7. This CDR3 is built from 15 residues. The CDR3: CASSVDRGGMETQYF. In DNA form, the CDR3 reads TGTGCCAGCAGCGTAGACCGGGGAGGGATGGAGACCCAGTACTTC.

Comments on this clonotype: This may come from a read error, since a much larger clone is one base off. This sequence joins TRBV20-1 and TRBJ1-4; the D gene is possibly TRBD1 (6 bases). The CDR3 extends over 16 amino acids. Germline V gene data show CDR1 as DFQATT and CDR2 as SNEGSKA (reference sequence). V shed 3 bases and J shed 8 bases, with 22 bases lying between them. DNA of the CDR3: TGCAGTGCTAGCCAACCCGGGGGCAGGGGCGGAGAAAAACTGTTTTTT. This codes for CSASQPGGRGGEKLFF.

The chain couples TRBV20-1 to TRBJ1-5; 10 bases align to TRBD1. V was clipped by 6 bases and J by 5 bases; unmatched bases: 7. The germline V gene encodes CDR1 DFQATT and CDR2 SNEGSKA (reference sequence). The CDR3 has 14 residues. DNA of the CDR3: TGCAGTGCCCTGACAGGGGGCCGCGATCAGCCCCAGCATTTT. This translates into CSALTGGRDQPQHF.

This clonotype was found many times. DNA for the CDR3: TGTGCCAGCAGCCCGGACAGTGCATATTATGAGCCCCAGTACTTC. It specifies CASSPDSAYYEPQYF. V and J are TRBV7-2 and TRBJ2-5; a weak D match, TRBD1 (6 bases). The CDR3 extends over 15 amino acids. The germline V and J ends were trimmed by 5 bases and 9 bases, with 22 bases remaining between them. The germline V gene has CDR1 SGHTA and CDR2 FQGNSA.